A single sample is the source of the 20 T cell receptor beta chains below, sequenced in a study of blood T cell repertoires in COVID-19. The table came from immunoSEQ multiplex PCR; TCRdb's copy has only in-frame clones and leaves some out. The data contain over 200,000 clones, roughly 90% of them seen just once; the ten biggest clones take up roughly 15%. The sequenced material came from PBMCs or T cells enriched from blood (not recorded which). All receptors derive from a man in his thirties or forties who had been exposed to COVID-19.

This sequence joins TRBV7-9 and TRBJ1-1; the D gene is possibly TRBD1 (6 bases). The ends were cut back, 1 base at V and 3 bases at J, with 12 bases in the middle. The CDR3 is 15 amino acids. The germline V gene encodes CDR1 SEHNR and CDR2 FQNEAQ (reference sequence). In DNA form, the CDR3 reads TGTGCCAGCAGCTTAGTTTCAGGGGAACACACTGAAGCTTTCTTT. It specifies CASSLVSGEHTEAFF. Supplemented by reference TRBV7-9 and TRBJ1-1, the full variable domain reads DTGVSQNPRHKITKRGQNVTFRCDPISEHNRLYWYRQTLGQGPEFLTYFQNEAQLEKSRLLSDRFSAERPKGSFSTLEIQRTEQGDSAMYLCASSLVSGEHTEAFFGQGTRLTVV.

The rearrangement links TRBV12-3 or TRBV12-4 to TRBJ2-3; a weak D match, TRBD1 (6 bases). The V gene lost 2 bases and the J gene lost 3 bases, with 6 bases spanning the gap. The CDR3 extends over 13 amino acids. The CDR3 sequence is CASSLTGTDTQYF. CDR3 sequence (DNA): TGTGCCAGCAGTTTAACAGGGACAGATACGCAGTATTTT.

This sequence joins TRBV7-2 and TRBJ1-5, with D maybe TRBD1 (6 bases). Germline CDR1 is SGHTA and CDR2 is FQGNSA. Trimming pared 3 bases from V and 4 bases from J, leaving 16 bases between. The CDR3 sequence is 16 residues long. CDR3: CASSLYGGLTNQPQHF. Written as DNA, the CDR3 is TGTGCCAGCAGCTTGTACGGGGGGCTAACGAATCAGCCCCAGCATTTT.

This chain's CDR3 is CASKSPSGTYEQYF. The CDR3, as DNA: TGTGCCAGCAAATCTCCCTCCGGTACCTACGAGCAGTACTTC. The rearrangement joins TRBV2 to TRBJ2-7, with D unresolved. With 7 bases removed from V and 2 bases from J, the gap between germline ends came to 15 bases. Germline CDR1 SNHLY, CDR2 FYNNEI. The CDR3 runs 14 residues.

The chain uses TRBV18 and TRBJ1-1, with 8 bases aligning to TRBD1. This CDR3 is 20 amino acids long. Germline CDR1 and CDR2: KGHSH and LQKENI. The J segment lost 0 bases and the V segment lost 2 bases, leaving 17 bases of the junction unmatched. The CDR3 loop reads CASSPGADRATHHMNTEAFF. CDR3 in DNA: TGTGCCAGCTCACCAGGGGCGGACAGGGCCACGCACCATATGAACACTGAAGCTTTCTTT.

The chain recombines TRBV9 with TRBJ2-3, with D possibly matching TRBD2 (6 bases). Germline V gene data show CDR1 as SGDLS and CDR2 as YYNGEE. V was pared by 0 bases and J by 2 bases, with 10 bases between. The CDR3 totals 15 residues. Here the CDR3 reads CASSVGGVHTDTQYF. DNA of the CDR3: TGTGCCAGCAGCGTAGGGGGGGTACACACAGATACGCAGTATTTT.

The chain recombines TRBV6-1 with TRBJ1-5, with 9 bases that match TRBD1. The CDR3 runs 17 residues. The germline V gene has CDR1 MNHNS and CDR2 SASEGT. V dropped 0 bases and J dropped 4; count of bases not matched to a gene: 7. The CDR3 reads CASSEAGWTGVNQPQHF. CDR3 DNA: TGTGCCAGCAGTGAAGCCGGGTGGACAGGGGTAAATCAGCCCCAGCATTTT.

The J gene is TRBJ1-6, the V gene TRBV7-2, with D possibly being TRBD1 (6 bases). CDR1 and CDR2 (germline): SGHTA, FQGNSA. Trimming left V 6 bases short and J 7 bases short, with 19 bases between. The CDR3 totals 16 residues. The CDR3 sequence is CASRWGGGGDNSPLHF. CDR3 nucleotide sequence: TGTGCCAGCAGGTGGGGTGGAGGGGGGGACAATTCACCCCTCCACTTT.

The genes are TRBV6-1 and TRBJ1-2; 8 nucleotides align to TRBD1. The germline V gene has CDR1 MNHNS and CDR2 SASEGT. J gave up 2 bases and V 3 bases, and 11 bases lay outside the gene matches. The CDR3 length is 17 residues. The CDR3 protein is CASSDASGTGGNYGYTF. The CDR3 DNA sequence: TGTGCCAGCAGTGATGCCAGCGGGACAGGCGGAAACTATGGCTACACCTTC.

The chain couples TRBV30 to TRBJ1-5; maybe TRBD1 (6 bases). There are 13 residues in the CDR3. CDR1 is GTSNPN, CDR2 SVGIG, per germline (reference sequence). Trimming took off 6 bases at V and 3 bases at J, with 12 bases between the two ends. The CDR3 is CACTTGNNQPQHF. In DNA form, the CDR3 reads TGTGCCTGCACAACAGGGAACAATCAGCCCCAGCATTTT.

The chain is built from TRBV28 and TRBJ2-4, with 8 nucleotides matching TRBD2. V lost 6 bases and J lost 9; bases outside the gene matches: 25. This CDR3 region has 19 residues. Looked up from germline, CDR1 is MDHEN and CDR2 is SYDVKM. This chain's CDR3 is CASSSVAGSLGGREGIQYF. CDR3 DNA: TGTGCCAGCAGCTCGGTAGCGGGGAGCTTGGGGGGGAGAGAAGGCATTCAGTACTTC.

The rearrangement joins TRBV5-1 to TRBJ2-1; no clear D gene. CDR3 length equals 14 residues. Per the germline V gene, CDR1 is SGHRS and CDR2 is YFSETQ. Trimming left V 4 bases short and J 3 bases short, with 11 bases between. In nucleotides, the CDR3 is TGCGCCAGCAGCATAACTGCCCACTACAATGAGCAGTTCTTC. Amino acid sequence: CASSITAHYNEQFF.

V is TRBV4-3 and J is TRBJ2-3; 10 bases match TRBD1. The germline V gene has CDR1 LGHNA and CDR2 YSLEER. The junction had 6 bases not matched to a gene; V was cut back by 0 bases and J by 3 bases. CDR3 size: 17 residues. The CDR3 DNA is TGCGCCAGCAGCCAAGAAGAGGGACAGGGGATGACAGATACGCAGTATTTT. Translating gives CASSQEEGQGMTDTQYF.

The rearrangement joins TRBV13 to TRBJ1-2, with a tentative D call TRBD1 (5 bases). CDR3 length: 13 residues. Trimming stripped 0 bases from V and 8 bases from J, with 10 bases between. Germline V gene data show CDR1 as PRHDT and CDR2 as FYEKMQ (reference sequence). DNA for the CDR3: TGTGCCAGCAGCTTAGGACAGGACCGAGGCTACACCTTC. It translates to CASSLGQDRGYTF.

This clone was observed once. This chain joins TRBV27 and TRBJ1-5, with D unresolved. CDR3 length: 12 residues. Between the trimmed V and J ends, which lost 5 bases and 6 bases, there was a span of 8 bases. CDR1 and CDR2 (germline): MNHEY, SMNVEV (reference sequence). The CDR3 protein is CASSARGQPQHF. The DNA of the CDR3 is TGTGCCAGCAGTGCGAGAGGTCAGCCCCAGCATTTT.

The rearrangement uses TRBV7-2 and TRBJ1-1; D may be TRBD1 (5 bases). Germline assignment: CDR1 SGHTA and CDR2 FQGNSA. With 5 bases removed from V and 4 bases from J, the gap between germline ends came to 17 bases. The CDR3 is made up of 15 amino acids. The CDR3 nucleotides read TGTGCCAGCAGCCCCACCCAGGGTAGAGTCACTGAAGCTTTCTTT. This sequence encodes CASSPTQGRVTEAFF.

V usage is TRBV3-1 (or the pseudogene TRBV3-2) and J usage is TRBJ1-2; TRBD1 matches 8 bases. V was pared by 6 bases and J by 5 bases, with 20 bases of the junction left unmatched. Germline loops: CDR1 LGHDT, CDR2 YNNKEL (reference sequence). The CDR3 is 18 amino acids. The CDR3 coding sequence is TGTGCCAGCAGTCCAATGAGTTCCCCCGGGTACAGGGGGTATGGCTACACCTTC. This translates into CASSPMSSPGYRGYGYTF.

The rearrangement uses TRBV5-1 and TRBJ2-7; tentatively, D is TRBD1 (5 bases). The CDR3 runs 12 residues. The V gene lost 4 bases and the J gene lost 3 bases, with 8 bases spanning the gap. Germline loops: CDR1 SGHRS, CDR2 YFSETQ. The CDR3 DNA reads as TGCGCCAGCAGCCCGACAGACTACGAGCAGTACTTC. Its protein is CASSPTDYEQYF.

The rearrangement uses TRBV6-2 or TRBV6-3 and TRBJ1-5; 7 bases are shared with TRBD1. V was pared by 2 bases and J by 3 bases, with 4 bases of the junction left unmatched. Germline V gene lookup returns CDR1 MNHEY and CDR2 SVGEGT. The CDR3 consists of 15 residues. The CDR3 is CASSYDRAYNQPQHF. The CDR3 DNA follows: TGTGCCAGCAGTTACGACAGGGCCTACAATCAGCCCCAGCATTTT.

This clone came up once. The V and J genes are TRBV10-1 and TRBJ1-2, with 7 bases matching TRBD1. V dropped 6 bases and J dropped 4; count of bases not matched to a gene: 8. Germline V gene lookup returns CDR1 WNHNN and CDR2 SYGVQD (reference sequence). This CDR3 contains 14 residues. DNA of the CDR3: TGCGCCAGCAGCGCCGGACAGGCTCTCTATGGCTACACCTTC. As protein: CASSAGQALYGYTF.